The present T cell receptor beta chain was sequenced within a study of OX40 agonist ivuxolimab in advanced cancers. About the research overall: Patients enrolled in dose escalation were diagnosed with hepatocellular carcinoma, melanoma, renal cell or head and neck cancer.

Measured with immunoSEQ multiplex PCR; TCRdb has only the in-frame clones, and not every one. This table holds tens of thousands of clones, about 88% found once. Germline-derived CDR1 and CDR2 are MDHEN and SYDVKM. The ends were cut back, 4 bases at V and 3 bases at J, with 10 bases in the middle. The CDR3 runs to 13 residues. The J gene is TRBJ2-7, the V gene TRBV28, with D unclear. Sample: CD4+ or CD8+ T cells sorted from blood, taken in a trial of the OX40 agonist ivuxolimab. The sequence came from an adult with an advanced solid tumor such as melanoma, head and neck, liver or kidney cancer. The chain's CDR3 is CASSSPWGYEQYF. The CDR3 nucleotides read TGTGCCAGCAGTTCACCATGGGGCTACGAGCAGTACTTC.